The 12 T cell receptor beta chains in this list originate from one sample, sequenced in a study of blood T cell repertoires in COVID-19 (dated by TCRdb to 2018 to 2021). Library prep was done by the immunoSEQ multiplex PCR assay. TCRdb took over this immuneACCESS table, retaining in-frame rearrangements with V and J assigned. Such tables are incomplete; in checked studies, under half of the missing clones stem from an unresolved V gene, and the remainder is unexplained. In all, the sample holds tens of thousands of clones, and approximately 90% of those were seen once. The ten largest clonotypes hold roughly a tenth of the sample. The sequenced material came from peripheral blood. These receptors originate from a man in his 70s with active or convalescent COVID-19.

This clone was counted a single time. This chain links TRBV6-6 with TRBJ1-2; D not resolved. CDR1 is MNHNY and CDR2 is SVGAGI in the germline V gene (reference sequence). Trimming removed 3 bases from V and 2 bases from J, with 7 bases in between. The CDR3 loop spans 13 amino acids. The CDR3 protein is CASSYHRNYGYTF. The CDR3 DNA is TGTGCCAGCAGTTATCACAGAAACTATGGCTACACCTTC.

This sequence joins TRBV10-3 and TRBJ2-1, with 9 bases matching TRBD2. V was clipped by 11 bases and J by 10 bases; unmatched bases: 12. The CDR3 totals 13 residues. Germline V gives CDR1 ENHRY, CDR2 SYGVKD. The CDR3 coding sequence is TGTGCCGCGGGGCGGGATAGCGGGAGCGAGCAGTTCTTC. Translation gives CAAGRDSGSEQFF.

The rearrangement joins TRBV5-8 to TRBJ1-5, with D possibly matching TRBD1 (5 bases). CDR3 size: 14 residues. Trimming pared 4 bases from V and 6 bases from J, leaving 14 bases between. Germline CDR1 reads SGHTS; CDR2 reads YDEGEE. The DNA for the CDR3 is TGTGCCAGCAGCCGGCAGGGATCCGGTCAGCCCCAGCATTTT. Encoded protein: CASSRQGSGQPQHF.

The chain couples TRBV6-1 to TRBJ1-5; 7 bases agree with TRBD1. V was clipped by 2 bases and J by 2 bases; unmatched bases: 9. From germline, CDR1 is MNHNS and CDR2 SASEGT. CDR3 length: 17 amino acids. The CDR3 loop is CASSEPAGQVGNQPQHF. The CDR3 DNA sequence: TGTGCCAGCAGTGAACCCGCAGGACAGGTTGGCAATCAGCCCCAGCATTTT.

The rearrangement uses TRBV12-3 or TRBV12-4 and TRBJ1-6, with D perhaps matching TRBD1 (5 bases). Deletions cut 3 bases from V and 13 bases from J, with 10 bases between. The CDR3 sequence is 12 residues long. Written as DNA, the CDR3 is TGTGCCAGCAGTTTGTTCAGGGCTCCCCTCCACTTT. This translates into CASSLFRAPLHF.

This clone appeared a few times. The genes are TRBV11-2 and TRBJ2-5, with 8 bases lining up with TRBD2. The length of the CDR3 is 14 residues. Germline-derived CDR1 and CDR2 are SGHAT and FQNNGV. The trim removed 5 bases at V and 5 bases at J, leaving 7 bases unmatched. The CDR3 region is CASSVGTSGETQYF. DNA for the CDR3: TGTGCCAGCAGCGTCGGGACTAGTGGGGAGACCCAGTACTTC.

The rearrangement uses TRBV28 and TRBJ2-5; TRBD1 aligns across 10 bases. With V trimmed by 6 bases and J by 5 bases, 6 bases remained unmatched. This CDR3 spans 14 amino acids. Germline lookup yields CDR1 MDHEN and CDR2 SYDVKM. The CDR3 DNA sequence: TGTGCCAGCAGCTCGGGACAGGGGTTTGAGACCCAGTACTTC. Encoded protein: CASSSGQGFETQYF.

The V gene is TRBV5-1, the J gene TRBJ1-4; D might be TRBD1 (5 bases). Trimming removed 0 bases from V and 3 bases from J, with 12 bases in between. Germline loops: CDR1 SGHRS, CDR2 YFSETQ. This CDR3 is 16 amino acids long. CDR3 sequence: CASSLGQGGSNEKLFF. CDR3 in DNA: TGCGCCAGCAGCTTGGGTCAGGGAGGGTCTAATGAAAAACTGTTTTTT. Looking up the rest from reference TRBV5-1 and TRBJ1-4 gives the full variable domain: KAGVTQTPRYLIKTRGQQVTLSCSPISGHRSVSWYQQTPGQGLQFLFEYFSETQRNKGNFPGRFSGRQFSNSRSEMNVSTLELGDSALYLCASSLGQGGSNEKLFFGSGTQLSVL.

The J gene is TRBJ2-7, the V gene TRBV4-3; 9 bases agree with TRBD2. CDR3 length: 16 amino acids. The germline CDR1 and CDR2 sequences are LGHNA and YSLEER. The V gene end was trimmed by 6 bases and the J gene end by 3 bases; junction bases not matched to a gene: 12. The CDR3 loop reads CASSPLAGSSLYEQYF. DNA for the CDR3: TGCGCCAGCAGTCCCCTAGCGGGATCTTCCCTCTACGAGCAGTACTTC.

The V and J genes are TRBV7-9 and TRBJ1-2; tentatively, D is TRBD1 (5 bases). The CDR3 is 15 amino acids. CDR1 SEHNR and CDR2 FQNEAQ come from the germline V gene (reference sequence). V lost 2 bases to trimming and J lost 4 bases, with 14 bases between them. CDR3 nucleotide sequence: TGTGCCAGCAGCTTAATCGGAACAGGTTTCTATGGCTACACCTTC. Amino acid sequence: CASSLIGTGFYGYTF. Full variable domain (outside the CDR3, taken from reference TRBV7-9 and TRBJ1-2): DTGVSQNPRHKITKRGQNVTFRCDPISEHNRLYWYRQTLGQGPEFLTYFQNEAQLEKSRLLSDRFSAERPKGSFSTLEIQRTEQGDSAMYLCASSLIGTGFYGYTFGSGTRLTVV.

CDR3 loop: CASSGQGSGWGYGYTF. For the CDR3, the DNA is TGTGCCAGTAGCGGACAGGGCAGTGGCTGGGGCTATGGCTACACCTTC. This chain joins TRBV19 and TRBJ1-2, with 8 bases aligning to TRBD1. This CDR3 has 16 residues. V shed 6 bases and J 4 bases; nucleotides not matched to a gene: 13. The V gene's germline CDR1 is LNHDA and CDR2 SQIVND (reference sequence).

The V call is TRBV28, the J call TRBJ1-1, with 10 positions matching TRBD1. Germline trimming cut 3 bases from V and 3 bases from J; bases unmatched to any gene: 4. The CDR3 consists of 15 residues. Looked up from germline, CDR1 is MDHEN and CDR2 is SYDVKM. The CDR3 sequence is CASSFWDRGHTEAFF. The CDR3 nucleotides are TGTGCCAGCAGTTTCTGGGACAGGGGTCACACTGAAGCTTTCTTT.